This TCR beta chain appears in the sequencing data of a study of T cell responses to AZD1222 COVID-19 vaccine. Study overall: Second doses that came at about 4 or about 12 weeks were put together.

About this clone: Its antigen is currently unknown.

Findings and limits, study-wide: Variant regions that are unmutated are reportedly the target of nearly half of spike-specific TCRs. White British ancestry dominated among donors, who included more females, and clonal diversity was possibly underestimated.

Measured with immunoSEQ multiplex PCR; TCRdb has only the in-frame clones, and not every one. Here the sample spans about 96,000 clones, about 90% being singletons. The CDR3 extends over 16 amino acids. Germline assignment: CDR1 SGHRS and CDR2 YFSETQ. Losses at the gene ends were 3 bases for V and 2 bases for J; bases not matched to a gene: 10. The chain recombines TRBV5-1 with TRBJ1-2, with 7 bases that match TRBD1. The receptor comes from an adult in good health. The sequencing here drew on peripheral blood, taken on day 0 of AZD1222 vaccination. CDR3 protein: CASSSPPGQRNYGYTF. The CDR3 DNA reads TGCGCCAGCAGCTCGCCCCCGGGACAGAGAAACTATGGCTACACCTTC.